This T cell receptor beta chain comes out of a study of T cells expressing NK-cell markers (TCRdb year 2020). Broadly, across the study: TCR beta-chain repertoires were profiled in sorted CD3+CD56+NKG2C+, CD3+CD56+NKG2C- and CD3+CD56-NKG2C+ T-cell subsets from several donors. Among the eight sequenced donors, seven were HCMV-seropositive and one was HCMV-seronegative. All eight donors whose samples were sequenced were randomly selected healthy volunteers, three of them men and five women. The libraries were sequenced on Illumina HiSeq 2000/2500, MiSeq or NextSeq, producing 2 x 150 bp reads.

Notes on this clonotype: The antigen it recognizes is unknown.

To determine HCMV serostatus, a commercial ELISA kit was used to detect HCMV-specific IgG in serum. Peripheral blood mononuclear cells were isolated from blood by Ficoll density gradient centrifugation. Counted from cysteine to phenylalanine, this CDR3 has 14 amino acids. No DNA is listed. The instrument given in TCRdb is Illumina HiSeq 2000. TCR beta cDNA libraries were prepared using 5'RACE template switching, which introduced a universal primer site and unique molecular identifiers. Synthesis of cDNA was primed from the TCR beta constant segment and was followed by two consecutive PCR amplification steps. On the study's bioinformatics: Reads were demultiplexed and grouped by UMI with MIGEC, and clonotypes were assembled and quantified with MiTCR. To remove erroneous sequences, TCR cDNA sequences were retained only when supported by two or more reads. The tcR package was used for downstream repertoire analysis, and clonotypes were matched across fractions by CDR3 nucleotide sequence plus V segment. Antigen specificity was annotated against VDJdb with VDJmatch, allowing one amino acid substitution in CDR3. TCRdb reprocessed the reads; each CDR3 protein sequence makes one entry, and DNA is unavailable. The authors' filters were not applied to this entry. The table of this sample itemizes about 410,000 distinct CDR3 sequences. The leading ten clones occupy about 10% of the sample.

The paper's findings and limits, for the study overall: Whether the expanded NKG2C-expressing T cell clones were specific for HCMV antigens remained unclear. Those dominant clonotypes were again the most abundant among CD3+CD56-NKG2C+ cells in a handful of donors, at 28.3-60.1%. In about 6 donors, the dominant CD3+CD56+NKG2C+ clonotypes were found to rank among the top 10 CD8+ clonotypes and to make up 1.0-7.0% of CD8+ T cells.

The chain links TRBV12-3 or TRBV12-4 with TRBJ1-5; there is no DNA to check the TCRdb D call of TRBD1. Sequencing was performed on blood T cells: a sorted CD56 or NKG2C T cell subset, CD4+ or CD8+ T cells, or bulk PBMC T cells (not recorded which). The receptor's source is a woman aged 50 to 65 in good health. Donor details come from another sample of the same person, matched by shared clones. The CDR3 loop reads CASSFRQKNQPQHF.